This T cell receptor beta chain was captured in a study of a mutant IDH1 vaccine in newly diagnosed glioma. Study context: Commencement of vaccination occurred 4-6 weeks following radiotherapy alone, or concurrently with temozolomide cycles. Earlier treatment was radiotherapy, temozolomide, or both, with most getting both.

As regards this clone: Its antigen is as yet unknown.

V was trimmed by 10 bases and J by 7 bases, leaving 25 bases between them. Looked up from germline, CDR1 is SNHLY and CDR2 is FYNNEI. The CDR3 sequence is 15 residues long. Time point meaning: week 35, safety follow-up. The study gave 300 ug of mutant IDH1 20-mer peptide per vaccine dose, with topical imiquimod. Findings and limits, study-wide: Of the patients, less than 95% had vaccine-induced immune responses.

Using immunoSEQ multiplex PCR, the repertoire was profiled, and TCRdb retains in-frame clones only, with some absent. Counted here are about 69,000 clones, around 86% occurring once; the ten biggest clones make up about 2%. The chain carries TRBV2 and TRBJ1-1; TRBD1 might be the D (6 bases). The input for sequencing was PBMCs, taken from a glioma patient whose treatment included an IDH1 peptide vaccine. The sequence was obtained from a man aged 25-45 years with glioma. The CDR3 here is CATPRFRGGEGEAFF. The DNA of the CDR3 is TGTGCCACCCCGCGATTCAGGGGAGGAGAAGGTGAAGCTTTCTTT.